What follows are 14 T cell receptor beta chains derived from one specimen sequenced in a study of blood T cell repertoires in COVID-19. Only in-frame clones appear in the TCRdb table, and some are missing; sequencing was by immunoSEQ multiplex PCR. The sample has 140,000 to 150,000 clones, about 89% seen once. The specimen was peripheral blood. All receptors derive from a man in his sixties with active or convalescent COVID-19.

The J gene is TRBJ1-4, the V gene TRBV25-1; D remains unclear. With 2 bases removed from V and 5 bases from J, the gap between germline ends came to 9 bases. Germline V lookup: CDR1 MGHDK, CDR2 SYGVNS. The CDR3 is 14 residues long. The CDR3 region has the DNA TGTGCCAGCAGTGAAAACAGAATAAATGAAAAACTGTTTTTT. Amino acids: CASSENRINEKLFF. Full variable domain (missing parts from reference TRBV25-1 and TRBJ1-4): EADIYQTPRYLVIGTGKKITLECSQTMGHDKMYWYQQDPGMELHLIHYSYGVNSTEKGDLSSESTVSRIRTEHFPLTLESARPSHTSQYLCASSENRINEKLFFGSGTQLSVL.

The rearrangement links TRBV19 to TRBJ1-3; TRBD1 matches at 8 bases. The CDR3 consists of 12 residues. Germline lookup yields CDR1 LNHDA and CDR2 SQIVND (reference sequence). V dropped 6 bases and J dropped 9; count of bases not matched to a gene: 4. The CDR3 region is CASRPGGSTIYF. Written as DNA, the CDR3 is TGTGCCAGTAGGCCAGGGGGCTCCACCATATATTTT.

The chain couples TRBV24-1 to TRBJ2-3, with 14 bases fitting TRBD2. Losses at the gene ends were 2 bases for V and 4 bases for J; bases not matched to a gene: 1. The CDR3 is 16 residues long. Per the germline V gene, CDR1 is KGHDR and CDR2 is SFDVKD. CDR3 sequence: CATSDSGLAGADTQYF. The CDR3 DNA sequence: TGTGCCACCAGTGATTCGGGACTAGCGGGGGCAGATACGCAGTATTTT.

This sequence joins TRBV27 and TRBJ1-6; 7 bases line up with TRBD1. V lost 5 bases, J lost 9 bases, and 7 bases stayed unmatched. This CDR3 is 14 amino acids long. Germline CDR1 reads MNHEY; CDR2 reads SMNVEV (reference sequence). The chain's CDR3 is CASSPGTAGSPLHF. The CDR3 DNA reads TGTGCCAGCAGTCCCGGGACAGCCGGTTCACCCCTCCACTTT.

J is TRBJ1-1 and V is TRBV2, with D unresolved. Trimming cost V 2 bases and J 5 bases, with 3 bases left between them. The germline gives CDR1 SNHLY, CDR2 FYNNEI. CDR3 length: 11 amino acids. The CDR3 reads CASSEQTEAFF. For the CDR3, the DNA is TGTGCCAGCAGTGAACAAACTGAAGCTTTCTTT.

J is TRBJ2-7 and V is TRBV20-1, with a possible D match to TRBD2 (6 bases). The CDR3 covers 11 residues. Germline V gene data show CDR1 as DFQATT and CDR2 as SNEGSKA (reference sequence). Trimming shortened V by 5 bases and J by 11 bases, and 16 bases separated the two germline ends. The CDR3 bases are TGCAGTGCTCCTGGCGGGACGGGAGAGTACTTC. Translated: CSAPGGTGEYF.

V and J are TRBV29-1 and TRBJ2-7, with 8 bases that match TRBD1. Germline CDR1 SQVTM, CDR2 ANQGSEA. The CDR3 is 14 amino acids. With V trimmed by 4 bases and J by 5 bases, 10 bases remained unmatched. Here the CDR3 DNA reads TGCAGCGTTGTCAAACAGGGGGTGATGGACGAGCAGTACTTC. Residues: CSVVKQGVMDEQYF.

The chain joins TRBV5-1 to TRBJ1-1; no clear D gene. Germline V gene sequence: CDR1 SGHRS, CDR2 YFSETQ. The CDR3 sequence is 15 residues long. With 0 bases removed from V and 0 bases from J, the gap between germline ends came to 9 bases. CDR3 residues: CASSLVAGMNTEAFF. The CDR3 coding sequence is TGCGCCAGCAGCTTGGTGGCGGGAATGAACACTGAAGCTTTCTTT.

The chain combines TRBV25-1 with TRBJ1-1; D unclear. Looked up from germline, CDR1 is MGHDK and CDR2 is SYGVNS. V lost 6 bases to trimming and J lost 11 bases, with 16 bases between them. The CDR3 consists of 12 residues. Here the CDR3 DNA reads TGTGCCAGCAGCTTGACGGGAGCGGCGGCTTTCTTT. It codes for CASSLTGAAAFF.

This rearrangement joins TRBV5-1 to TRBJ2-6, with 10 bases identical to TRBD1. Germline CDR1 SGHRS, CDR2 YFSETQ. The CDR3 spans 17 residues. The V gene end was trimmed by 4 bases and the J gene end by 2 bases; junction bases not matched to a gene: 6. As DNA, the CDR3 is TGCGCCAGCAGCCCCGGACAGGGGGTCGCTGGGGCCAACGTCCTGACTTTC. Translation gives CASSPGQGVAGANVLTF. The full variable domain, its missing parts supplied by reference TRBV5-1 and TRBJ2-6, is KAGVTQTPRYLIKTRGQQVTLSCSPISGHRSVSWYQQTPGQGLQFLFEYFSETQRNKGNFPGRFSGRQFSNSRSEMNVSTLELGDSALYLCASSPGQGVAGANVLTFGAGSRLTVL.

This chain uses TRBV4-1 with TRBJ2-2, with 13 bases fitting TRBD2. V was clipped by 3 bases and J by 5 bases; unmatched bases: 9. The CDR3 is made up of 18 amino acids. Germline CDR1 is MGHRA and CDR2 is YSYEKL. The CDR3 spells CASSQDTSGGALTGELFF. The DNA for the CDR3 is TGCGCCAGCAGCCAGGATACTAGCGGGGGGGCCTTAACCGGGGAGCTGTTTTTT.

The V gene is TRBV10-3, the J gene TRBJ2-1; tentatively, D is TRBD2 (6 bases). The CDR3 sequence is 12 residues long. V lost 10 bases and J 6 bases, leaving 13 bases between the germline ends. Germline loops: CDR1 ENHRY, CDR2 SYGVKD. In nucleotides, the CDR3 is TGTGCCACCAGCCGGGACTTCAATGAGCAGTTCTTC. Protein product: CATSRDFNEQFF.

The gene calls are TRBV6-2 or TRBV6-3 and TRBJ1-5, with 10 positions matching TRBD1. Germline V lookup: CDR1 MNHEY, CDR2 SVGEGT. The CDR3 contains 14 residues. The J segment lost 5 bases and the V segment lost 5 bases, leaving 3 bases of the junction unmatched. For the CDR3, the DNA is TGTGCCAGCAGTAAGACAGGGGGCTATCAGCCCCAGCATTTT. Protein product: CASSKTGGYQPQHF.

The chain combines TRBV5-1 with TRBJ2-1, with 7 bases lining up with TRBD1. J lost 4 bases, V lost 4 bases, and 2 bases had no gene match. This CDR3 contains 13 residues. Germline V gene lookup returns CDR1 SGHRS and CDR2 YFSETQ. This CDR3 reads CASSLGQYNEQFF. The CDR3 DNA reads as TGCGCCAGCAGCCTGGGACAGTACAATGAGCAGTTCTTC.